This T cell receptor (beta chain) was found in a study of T cells in Graves' hyperthyroidism and ophthalmopathy. The V and J ends lost 6 bases and 0 bases, in that order; junction bases with no gene match: 18. Germline values: CDR1 SGHTA, CDR2 FQGNSA. The CDR3 length is 20 residues. What was amplified from RNA transcripts were TCR beta CDR3 regions. First-round RT-PCR of the TCR CDR3 relied on the HTBI primer set. TCRdb called the multiplex PCR reads again in MiXCR, with one record for every CDR3 protein. The table shows 300,000 to 400,000 distinct CDR3 sequences, with around 18% occurring only once. Study-level points and caveats: Expanded thyroid clonotypes (above 0.001) were mostly also found in blood.

Diagnostic decisions used clinical symptoms, serum thyroxine and TRAb, thyroid ultrasound and orbital computed tomography. In regard to this clonotype: No antigen is known for it.

The source material was blood. V usage is TRBV7-2 and J usage is TRBJ1-5; 9 positions agree with TRBD1. This receptor was identified in a man in his late teens or twenties with Graves' ophthalmopathy. The CDR3, as DNA: TGTGCCAGCAGATACCATACTCCGGGACAGGGCCCATATAGCAATCAGCCCCAGCATTTT. Residues: CASRYHTPGQGPYSNQPQHF.